Shown below are 10 T cell receptor beta chains from a single sample sequenced in a study of T cell repertoires in cytomegalovirus infection. TCRdb redid the calling of the reads with MiXCR, one entry per CDR3 protein. The profile covers around 89,000 distinct CDR3 sequences, with around 28% appearing a single time and more than 70% taken by the ten largest. Their specific antigens are unknown. This specimen was CD8+ T cells from cultured PBMCs, taken from culture after CMV antigen stimulation. These receptors originate from a human donor in good health (CMV status not recorded). Some clones in this sample may be carry-over from other donors' samples.

J is TRBJ1-1 and V is TRBV19; D perhaps matches TRBD1 (5 bases). Trimming took off 7 bases at V and 3 bases at J, with 21 bases between the two ends. The V gene's germline CDR1 is LNHDA and CDR2 SQIVND (reference sequence). The CDR3 totals 16 residues. Written as DNA, the CDR3 is TGTGCCAGTATTCCTACCGGGGCAGGGACGGACACTGAAGCTTTCTTT. Translated, it gives CASIPTGAGTDTEAFF.

This clonotype was observed a handful of times. The chain is built from TRBV28 and TRBJ2-2; 8 bases line up with TRBD2. In germline, CDR1 is MDHEN, CDR2 SYDVKM. The trim removed 1 base at V and 4 bases at J, leaving 5 bases unmatched. The CDR3 runs 16 residues. CDR3 coding DNA: TGTGCCAGCAGTTTATTTCCTAGCGGGCTCACCGGGGAGCTGTTTTTT. Its protein product is CASSLFPSGLTGELFF.

This clonotype was recorded a few times. The V and J genes are TRBV7-9 and TRBJ1-2, with D possibly matching TRBD1 (5 bases). The CDR3 loop spans 13 amino acids. Trimming took 1 base from V and 8 from J, leaving 11 bases between them. Germline lookup yields CDR1 SEHNR and CDR2 FQNEAQ (reference sequence). CDR3 DNA: TGTGCCAGCAGCTTAGTAGGGGTTAAAGGCTACACCTTC. It translates to CASSLVGVKGYTF.

V usage is TRBV30 and J usage is TRBJ1-6, with a weak D call TRBD1 (5 bases). The V gene lost 3 bases and the J gene lost 5 bases, with 11 bases spanning the gap. The germline V gene has CDR1 GTSNPN and CDR2 SVGIG (reference sequence). The CDR3 contains 14 residues. The CDR3 DNA reads as TGTGCCTGGAGAGCCGGGGGTAATAATTCACCCCTCCACTTT. Protein: CAWRAGGNNSPLHF.

In this sample, this clonotype turned up many times. V gene TRBV3-1 combines with J gene TRBJ2-1, with a possible D match to TRBD1 (6 bases). The V gene's germline CDR1 is LGHDT and CDR2 YNNKEL (reference sequence). The CDR3 is 18 residues long. V was cut by 0 bases and J by 5 bases, with 20 bases left in between. The CDR3 spells CASSQDIALGHRNNEQFF. CDR3 in DNA: TGTGCCAGCAGCCAAGACATAGCCCTGGGACACCGGAACAATGAGCAGTTCTTC.

This clonotype was observed at least ten times. This chain joins TRBV7-8 and TRBJ2-1; a possible D gene is TRBD2 (6 bases). Trimming stripped 0 bases from V and 8 bases from J, with 17 bases between. The CDR3 length is 16 residues. CDR1 and CDR2 from the germline V gene are SGHVS and FQNEAQ. The CDR3 coding sequence is TGTGCCAGCAGCTTAGCGGGACTTACATTGGGGGATGAGCAGTTCTTC. Its protein product is CASSLAGLTLGDEQFF.

This clonotype appeared many times. This chain links TRBV4-1 with TRBJ1-2; D gene unclear. This CDR3 comprises 16 residues. Germline loops: CDR1 MGHRA, CDR2 YSYEKL. The ends were cut back, 0 bases at V and 5 bases at J, with 16 bases in the middle. The CDR3 spells CASSQDSLWVVYGYTF. CDR3 in DNA: TGCGCCAGCAGCCAAGATTCGCTGTGGGTAGTATATGGCTACACCTTC.

This sequence joins TRBV10-3 and TRBJ2-4; D perhaps matches TRBD2 (5 bases). The germline V gene encodes CDR1 ENHRY and CDR2 SYGVKD. V shed 0 bases and J shed 9 bases, with 12 bases lying between them. The CDR3 is 14 residues long. The CDR3 sequence: CAISESGLGGIQYF. The CDR3 DNA sequence: TGTGCCATCAGTGAGTCGGGTCTAGGAGGCATTCAGTACTTC.

This chain links TRBV11-1 with TRBJ2-1; TRBD1 matches 9 bases. CDR1 is SGHAT, CDR2 FQDESV, per germline (reference sequence). The length of the CDR3 is 15 residues. J lost 8 bases, V lost 1 base, and 6 bases had no gene match. In DNA form, the CDR3 reads TGTGCCAGCAGCTTAGTGGGACAGGGTTTGGATGAGCAGTTCTTC. Protein product: CASSLVGQGLDEQFF.

The table lists this clonotype with a few counts. CDR3 nucleotides: TGTGCCAGCAGTGCACCAGATACGCAGTATTTT. Translation: CASSAPDTQYF. The chain has TRBV28 and TRBJ2-3, with D uncertain. This CDR3 is 11 amino acids long. Per the germline V gene, CDR1 is MDHEN and CDR2 is SYDVKM. Trimming cost V 5 bases and J 4 bases, with 4 bases left between them.